The 18 T cell receptor beta chains reported below all come from one sample, sequenced in a study of blood T cell repertoires in COVID-19 (dated by TCRdb to about 2020). Libraries came from the immunoSEQ multiplex PCR assay. The source is immuneACCESS, and TCRdb retained only in-frame sequences with V and J called. Part of the clones is not carried over; for the studies checked, unresolved V genes explain less than half of this, and the remainder is unexplained. The table for this sample lists under 350,000 clones; around nine tenths of them were counted only once. The biggest ten clones account for approximately 2.5% of the sample. Material: PBMCs or T cells enriched from blood (not recorded which). These receptors were obtained from a young woman who had recovered from COVID-19.

The V and J genes are TRBV2 and TRBJ1-5, with 8 nucleotides matching TRBD1. Germline V lookup: CDR1 SNHLY, CDR2 FYNNEI. V shed 7 bases and J 5 bases; nucleotides not matched to a gene: 4. The CDR3 runs 13 residues. The CDR3 region has the DNA TGTGCCAGCACCAGGGGGCCACATCAGCCCCAGCATTTT. It codes for CASTRGPHQPQHF.

The chain recombines TRBV24-1 with TRBJ2-2; 10 bases are a match to TRBD2. The V gene's germline CDR1 is KGHDR and CDR2 SFDVKD. The CDR3 has 14 amino acids. V lost 9 bases, J lost 6 bases, and 6 bases stayed unmatched. CDR3 coding DNA: TGTGCCACCTCTAGCGGGAGTTCGGCCGGGGAGCTGTTTTTT. Translation: CATSSGSSAGELFF.

The V and J genes are TRBV6-5 and TRBJ1-3; perhaps TRBD1 as D (5 bases). This CDR3 spans 14 amino acids. V was clipped by 8 bases and J by 0 bases, with 11 bases between them. Germline V gives CDR1 MNHEY, CDR2 SVGAGI. Here the CDR3 DNA reads TGTGCCAGCGGGGCGGGGGTCTCTGGAAACACCATATATTTT. It is translated as CASGAGVSGNTIYF.

The gene calls are TRBV28 and TRBJ1-5; D gene unclear. The length of the CDR3 is 17 residues. The V end was cut by 11 bases, the J end by 0 bases, with 23 bases between. Germline CDR1 is MDHEN and CDR2 is SYDVKM. CDR3 in DNA: TGTGCCTCGCAATCCTTTAGGAGCAGTTATAGCAATCAGCCCCAGCATTTT. As protein: CASQSFRSSYSNQPQHF.

The rearrangement uses TRBV10-2 and TRBJ2-1, with 11 bases that match TRBD2. CDR1 is WSHSY, CDR2 SAAADI, per germline. The CDR3 is 18 amino acids. Trimming took 10 bases from V and 2 from J; bases not matched to a gene: 16. CDR3 sequence: CATLLGASGRFTYNEQFF. The CDR3 bases are TGCGCCACTCTATTGGGGGCTAGCGGGAGGTTCACCTACAATGAGCAGTTCTTC.

The chain recombines TRBV18 with TRBJ1-4, with TRBD1 matching over 8 bases. From germline, CDR1 is KGHSH and CDR2 LQKENI. The V gene end was trimmed by 4 bases and the J gene end by 6 bases; junction bases not matched to a gene: 7. The CDR3 has 15 amino acids. Here the CDR3 reads CASSLQGARDEKLFF. The CDR3 coding sequence is TGTGCCAGCTCACTCCAGGGGGCGCGGGATGAAAAACTGTTTTTT.

The CDR3 nucleotides are TGTGCCAGCAGTCCGGGTTCCTATGAGCAGTTCTTC. Its protein product is CASSPGSYEQFF. The chain has TRBV27 and TRBJ2-1; no reliable D call. The germline CDR1 and CDR2 sequences are MNHEY and SMNVEV (reference sequence). This CDR3 comprises 12 residues. With 5 bases removed from V and 8 bases from J, the gap between germline ends came to 10 bases.

CDR3 sequence reads: CASTPPLGNTIYF. The CDR3 region has the DNA TGTGCTAGTACTCCCCCCCTGGGAAACACCATATATTTT. The chain couples TRBV12-5 to TRBJ1-3; D remains ambiguous. V gave up 8 bases and J gave up 4 bases, with 12 bases separating them. The CDR3 loop spans 13 amino acids. Germline lookup yields CDR1 LGHNT and CDR2 FRNRAP.

The V and J genes are TRBV1 and TRBJ1-6; the D segment call TRBD1 is taken from the table without a DNA check. TRBV1 is a recognized pseudogene. This CDR3 is 16 amino acids long. The CDR3 DNA reads TGCACCAGCGGCACGACAGGGGGCTCCTATAATTCACCCCTCCACTTT. Its translation: CTSGTTGGSYNSPLHF.

The CDR3 reads CASSQEMVAGGTDTQYF. CDR3 DNA: TGCGCCAGCAGCCAAGAAATGGTCGCGGGGGGCACAGATACGCAGTATTTT. The V gene is TRBV4-1, the J gene TRBJ2-3; TRBD2 matches at 7 bases. The trim removed 0 bases at V and 1 base at J, leaving 7 bases unmatched. Germline CDR1 and CDR2: MGHRA and YSYEKL. This CDR3 is 17 amino acids long.

The gene calls are TRBV19 and TRBJ1-4; no reliable D call. Germline assignment: CDR1 LNHDA and CDR2 SQIVND (reference sequence). This CDR3 contains 14 residues. Trimming pared 8 bases from V and 5 bases from J, leaving 15 bases between. DNA of the CDR3: TGTGCCAGTGCGTCAGGTTCTTGGAATGAAAAACTGTTTTTT. This gives the protein CASASGSWNEKLFF.

The chain joins TRBV5-6 to TRBJ1-5, with 7 bases fitting TRBD1. J lost 6 bases, V lost 3 bases, and 12 bases had no gene match. CDR1 SGHDT and CDR2 YYEEEE come from the germline V gene. The CDR3 loop spans 16 amino acids. CDR3 DNA: TGTGCCAGCAGCTCGTCGAAACAGGGGTCAGGTCAGCCCCAGCATTTT. This gives the protein CASSSSKQGSGQPQHF.

This chain connects TRBV28 to TRBJ2-3; 8 bases match TRBD1. This CDR3 has 18 amino acids. After removal of 2 bases from V and 0 bases from J, the junction contained 10 bases not matched to a gene. Germline assignment: CDR1 MDHEN and CDR2 SYDVKM. CDR3 in DNA: TGTGCCAGCAGTTTACCCCGTGCAGGGGGCTGGAGCACAGATACGCAGTATTTT. Protein: CASSLPRAGGWSTDTQYF.

V gene TRBV5-1 combines with J gene TRBJ1-1; 10 bases map to TRBD1. CDR1 is SGHRS and CDR2 is YFSETQ in the germline V gene. Trimming cost V 4 bases and J 2 bases; bases outside gene matches: 5. The CDR3 covers 15 residues. The CDR3 here is CASSRDRGINTEAFF. The CDR3, as DNA: TGCGCCAGCAGCCGGGACAGGGGAATAAACACTGAAGCTTTCTTT.

The chain combines TRBV5-4 with TRBJ1-4; TRBD1 agrees at 8 bases. Germline V CDR1 and CDR2: SGHNT, YYREEE (reference sequence). Trimming took 3 bases from V and 8 from J; bases not matched to a gene: 9. The CDR3 is made up of 15 amino acids. The CDR3 loop is CASSSGGQGAEKLFF. Written as DNA, the CDR3 is TGTGCCAGCAGCTCCGGGGGGCAGGGGGCGGAAAAACTGTTTTTT.

This clone was seen only once. The CDR3 region is CASSVLAASSYEQYF. CDR3 bases: TGTGCCAGCTCCGTTCTAGCGGCAAGCTCCTACGAGCAGTACTTC. The rearrangement uses TRBV18 and TRBJ2-7; 7 bases agree with TRBD2. J gave up 0 bases and V 6 bases, and 8 bases lay outside the gene matches. Per the germline V gene, CDR1 is KGHSH and CDR2 is LQKENI. The CDR3 totals 15 residues.

CDR3 residues: CASSSGEPNGYTF. The DNA for the CDR3 is TGTGCCAGCAGCTCAGGGGAGCCCAATGGCTACACCTTC. The chain joins TRBV11-3 to TRBJ1-2; tentative D call: TRBD1 (6 bases). Trimming took 4 bases from V and 6 from J, leaving 12 bases between them. Germline-derived CDR1 and CDR2 are SGHNT and YENEEA. This CDR3 region has 13 residues.

The CDR3 here is CASSDIGAGGGAYEQYF. CDR3 bases: TGTGCCAGCAGTGATATAGGGGCAGGGGGCGGCGCCTACGAGCAGTACTTC. The J gene is TRBJ2-7, the V gene TRBV2; 8 bases are shared with TRBD1. CDR3 length equals 17 residues. The V segment lost 3 bases and the J segment 2 bases; nucleotides outside the gene matches: 12. The germline gives CDR1 SNHLY, CDR2 FYNNEI.